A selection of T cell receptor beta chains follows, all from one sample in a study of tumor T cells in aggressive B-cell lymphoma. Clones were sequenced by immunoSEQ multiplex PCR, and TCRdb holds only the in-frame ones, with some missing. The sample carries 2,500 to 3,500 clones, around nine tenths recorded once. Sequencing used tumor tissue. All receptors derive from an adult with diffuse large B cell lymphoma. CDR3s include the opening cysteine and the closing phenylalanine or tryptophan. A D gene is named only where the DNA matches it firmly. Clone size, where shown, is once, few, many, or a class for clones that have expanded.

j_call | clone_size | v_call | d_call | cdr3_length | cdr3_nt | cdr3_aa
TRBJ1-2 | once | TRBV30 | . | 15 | TGTGCCTGGAGTGAAGGCAGCGGGGGGTTTTATGGCTACACCTTC | CAWSEGSGGFYGYTF
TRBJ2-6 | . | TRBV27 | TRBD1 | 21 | TGTGCCAGCAGTTTCCACGGACAGGGTTCCTACGCCCGCTCTGGGGCCAACGTCCTGACTTTC | CASSFHGQGSYARSGANVLTF
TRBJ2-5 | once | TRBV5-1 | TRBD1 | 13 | TGCGCCAGCAGCCTGACAGGGGCAGAGACCCAGTACTTC | CASSLTGAETQYF
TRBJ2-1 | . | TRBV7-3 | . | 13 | TGTGCCAGCAGCTTAGATTCATCTAGCAGTGAGTTCTTC | CASSLDSSSSEFF
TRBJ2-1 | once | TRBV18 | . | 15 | TGTGCCAGCTCACCACTCGGGACTTCCTTGAATGAGCAGTTCTTC | CASSPLGTSLNEQFF
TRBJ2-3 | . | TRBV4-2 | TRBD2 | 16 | TGTGCCAGCAGCCAAGTTAGCGGGCCACCCACAGATACGCAGTATTTT | CASSQVSGPPTDTQYF
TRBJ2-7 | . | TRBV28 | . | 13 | TGTGCCAGCAGTTTGATTACGGGCTACGAGCAGTACTTC | CASSLITGYEQYF
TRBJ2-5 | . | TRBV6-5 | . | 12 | TGTGCCAGCAGGGACGGGAACCGGGCCCAGTACTTC | CASRDGNRAQYF
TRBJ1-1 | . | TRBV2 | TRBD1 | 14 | TGTGCCAGCAGTGTACAGGGGGTGAACACTGAAGCTTTCTTT | CASSVQGVNTEAFF
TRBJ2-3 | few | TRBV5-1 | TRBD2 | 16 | TGCGCCAGCAGCTTAGGGAGCGGGGGGGGAACAGATACGCAGTATTTT | CASSLGSGGGTDTQYF
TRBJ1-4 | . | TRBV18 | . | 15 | TGTGCCAGCTCACCTCTCGGGGGGATGGGTGAAAAACTGTTTTTT | CASSPLGGMGEKLFF
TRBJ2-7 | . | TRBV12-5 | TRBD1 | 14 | TGTGCTAGTGGTACCCGGGACAGGGGCTACGAGCAGTACTTC | CASGTRDRGYEQYF
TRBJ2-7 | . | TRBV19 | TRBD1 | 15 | TGTGCCAGTAGTAGGACAGGGGGCGAGTTTGACGAGCAGTACTTC | CASSRTGGEFDEQYF
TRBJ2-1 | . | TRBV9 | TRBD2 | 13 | TGTGCCAGCAGCGGGACTAGTTACAATGAGCAGTTCTTC | CASSGTSYNEQFF
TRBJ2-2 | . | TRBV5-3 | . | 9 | TGTGCCAGGGGGCCTTGGCTGTTTTTT | CARGPWLFF
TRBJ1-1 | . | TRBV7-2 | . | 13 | TGTGCCAGCAGCTTAGCAGGGGCCACTGAAGCTTTCTTT | CASSLAGATEAFF
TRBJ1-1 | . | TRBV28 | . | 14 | TGTGCCAGCACCCCATGGACAGAGAACACTGAAGCTTTCTTT | CASTPWTENTEAFF
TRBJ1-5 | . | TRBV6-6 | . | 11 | TGTGCCAGCAGTCTGCAGGGGCCCCAGCATTTT | CASSLQGPQHF
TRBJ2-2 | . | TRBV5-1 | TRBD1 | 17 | TGCGCCAGCAGCGCGCGACCCCAGGGGGCGGGCACCGGGGAGCTGTTTTTT | CASSARPQGAGTGELFF
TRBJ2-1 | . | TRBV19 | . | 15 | TGTGCCAGTAGTAGGGGACTTAACTCCTACAATGAGCAGTTCTTC | CASSRGLNSYNEQFF
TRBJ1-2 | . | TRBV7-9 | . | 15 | TGTGCCAGCAGCCCGAGCGGGACCCCCGGGGGTGGCTACACCTTC | CASSPSGTPGGGYTF
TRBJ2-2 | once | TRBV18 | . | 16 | TGTGCCAGCTCACCACTGGATTCAGGGGCCACCGGGGAGCTGTTTTTT | CASSPLDSGATGELFF
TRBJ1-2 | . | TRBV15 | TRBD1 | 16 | TGTGCCACCAGCAGAGAGGGCGTCCCGGGACAGTATGGCTACACCTTC | CATSREGVPGQYGYTF
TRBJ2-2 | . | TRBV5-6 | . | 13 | TGTGCCAGCAGCTTCGGGAACACCGGGGAGCTGTTTTTT | CASSFGNTGELFF
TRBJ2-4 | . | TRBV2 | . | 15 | TGTGCCAGCAGTGTAGAGGTTATAGCCAAAAACATTCAGTACTTC | CASSVEVIAKNIQYF
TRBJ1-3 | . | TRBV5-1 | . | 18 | TGCGCCAGCAGGAACGACCCGCTCCAGGGAAACTCTGGAAACACCATATATTTT | CASRNDPLQGNSGNTIYF
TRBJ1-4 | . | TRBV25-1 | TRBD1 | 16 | TGTGCCAGCAGTGAGCCAGCAGGGGGCGGTAATGAAAAACTGTTTTTT | CASSEPAGGGNEKLFF